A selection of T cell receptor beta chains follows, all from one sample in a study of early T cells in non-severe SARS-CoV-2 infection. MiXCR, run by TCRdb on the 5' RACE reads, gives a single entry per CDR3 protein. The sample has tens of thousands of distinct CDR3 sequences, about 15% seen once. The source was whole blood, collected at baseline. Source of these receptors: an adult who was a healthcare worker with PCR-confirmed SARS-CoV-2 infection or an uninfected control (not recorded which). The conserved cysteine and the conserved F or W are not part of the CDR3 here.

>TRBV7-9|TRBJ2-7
ASSRDPNYEQY
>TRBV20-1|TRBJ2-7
SARQGSRYEQY
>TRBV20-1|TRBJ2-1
SARPPPGTTANEQF
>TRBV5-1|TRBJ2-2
ASSRTGTRPLF
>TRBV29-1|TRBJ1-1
SARPRDTEAF
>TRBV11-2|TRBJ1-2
ASSLAGQRYGYT
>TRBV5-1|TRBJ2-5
ASSLEGSQETQY
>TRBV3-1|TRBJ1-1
ASSLFKGGGRGNTEAF
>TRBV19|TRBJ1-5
ASSLQGTNQPQH
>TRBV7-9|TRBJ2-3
ASSYRGGSTDTQY
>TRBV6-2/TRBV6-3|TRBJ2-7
TSSSYRAKQY
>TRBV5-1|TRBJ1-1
ASSTRTDGTEAF
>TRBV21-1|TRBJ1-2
ASSKIQGNYGYT
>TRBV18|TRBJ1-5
ASSPNRNNQPQH
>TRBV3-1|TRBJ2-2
ASSLRFSRPTGELF
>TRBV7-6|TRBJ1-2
ASSPGGEGYGYT
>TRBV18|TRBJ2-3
ASSPDGRDTQY
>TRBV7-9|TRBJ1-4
ASSLQGATNEKLF
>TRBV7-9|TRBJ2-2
ASSLGSGELF
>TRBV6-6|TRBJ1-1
ASSPDRNRMNTEAF
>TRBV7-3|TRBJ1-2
ASSSLPGGGYT
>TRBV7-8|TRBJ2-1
ASSLKPALSSYNEQF
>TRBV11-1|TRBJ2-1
ASSSTSGSSYNEQF
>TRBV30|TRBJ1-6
AWIPLAKLNNSPLH
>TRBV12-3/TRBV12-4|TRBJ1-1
ASSREQRTEAF
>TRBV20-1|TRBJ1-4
SAGDSFATNEKLF
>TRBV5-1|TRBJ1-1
ASSEGGGGAF
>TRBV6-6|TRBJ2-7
ASSSLTSGRRHEQY
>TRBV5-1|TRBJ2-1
ASSLQLAGHNEQF
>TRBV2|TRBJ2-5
ASSVEETQY
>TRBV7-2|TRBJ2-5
ASSLAAGLATETQY